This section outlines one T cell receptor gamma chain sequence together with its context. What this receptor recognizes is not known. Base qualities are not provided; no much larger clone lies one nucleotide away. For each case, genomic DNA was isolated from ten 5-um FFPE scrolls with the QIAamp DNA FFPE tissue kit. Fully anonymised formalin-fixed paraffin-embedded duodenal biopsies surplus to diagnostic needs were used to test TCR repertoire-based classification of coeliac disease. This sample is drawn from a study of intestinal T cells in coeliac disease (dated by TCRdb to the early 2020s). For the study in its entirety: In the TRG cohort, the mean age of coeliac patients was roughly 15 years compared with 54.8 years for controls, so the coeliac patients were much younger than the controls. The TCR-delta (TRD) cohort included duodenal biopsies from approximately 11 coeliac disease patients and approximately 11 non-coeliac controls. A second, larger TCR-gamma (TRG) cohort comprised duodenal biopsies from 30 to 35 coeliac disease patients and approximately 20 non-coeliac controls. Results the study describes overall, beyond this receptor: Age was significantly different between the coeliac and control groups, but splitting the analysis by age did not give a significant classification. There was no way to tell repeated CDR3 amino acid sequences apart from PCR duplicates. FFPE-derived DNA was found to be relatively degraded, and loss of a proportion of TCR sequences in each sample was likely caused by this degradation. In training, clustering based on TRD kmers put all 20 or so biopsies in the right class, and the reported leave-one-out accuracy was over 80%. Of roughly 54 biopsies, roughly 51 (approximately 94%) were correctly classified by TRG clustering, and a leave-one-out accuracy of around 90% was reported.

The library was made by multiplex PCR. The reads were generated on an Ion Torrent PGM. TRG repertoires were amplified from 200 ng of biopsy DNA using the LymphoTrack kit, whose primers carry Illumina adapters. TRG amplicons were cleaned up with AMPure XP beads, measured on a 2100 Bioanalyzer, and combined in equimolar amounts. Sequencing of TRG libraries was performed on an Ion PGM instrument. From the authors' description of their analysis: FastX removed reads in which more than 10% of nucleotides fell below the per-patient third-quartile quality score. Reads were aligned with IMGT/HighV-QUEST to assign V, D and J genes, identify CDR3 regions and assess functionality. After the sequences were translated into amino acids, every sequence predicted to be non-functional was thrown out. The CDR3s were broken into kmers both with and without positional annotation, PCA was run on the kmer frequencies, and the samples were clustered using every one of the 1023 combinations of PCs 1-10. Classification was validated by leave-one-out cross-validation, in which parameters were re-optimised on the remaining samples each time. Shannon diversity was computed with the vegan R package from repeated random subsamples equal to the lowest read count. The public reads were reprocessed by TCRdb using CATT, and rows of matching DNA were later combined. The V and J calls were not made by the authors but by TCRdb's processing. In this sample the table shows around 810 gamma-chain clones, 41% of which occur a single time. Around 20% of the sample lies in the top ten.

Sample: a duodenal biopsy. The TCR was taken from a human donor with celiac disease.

The nucleotide sequence is given as TGTGCCACCTTGGGAGCGGAGAAACTCTTT. Translated, it gives CATLGAEKLF. The rearrangement joined TRGV4 to TRGJ1 or TRGJ2. The CDR3 spans 10 residues, from the cysteine through the phenylalanine. Solely the CDR3 DNA is kept, with 30 bases framed from the first base. The germline V gene gives CDR1 as EGSTGY and CDR2 as YDSYTSSV. From V the trimming removes 8 bases and from J it removes 11 bases, while the gene matches leave 9 bases of the junction unaccounted for.